This TCR beta chain is drawn from a study of cytomegalovirus exposure and HLA in healthy donors. Study results and caveats: It was confirmed in vitro that a few of the CMV-associated chains were specific for CMV antigens. There were reportedly fewer N-insertions in an Asian-associated ancestry cluster than the roughly 680-donor mean, in a later analysis. Some TCR beta chains (roughly 160 of them) were listed as cytomegalovirus-associated. TCR beta V- and J-gene trimming was later associated with a missense DCLRE1C variant.

On this clone itself: Antigen: not known.

Primers for the PCR totalled 60 Vbeta and 13 Jbeta. Assay: immunoSEQ multiplex PCR; the TCRdb copy retains only in-frame clones and omits some. The table has 150,000 to 200,000 clones, around 70% seen once; the top ten hold 4.5% to 5%. This CDR3 has 14 amino acids. Germline-derived CDR1 and CDR2 are MGHRA and YSYEKL. V lost 1 base, J lost 8 bases, and 14 bases lay in between. V gene TRBV4-1 combines with J gene TRBJ1-2; D call uncertain. The receptor's source is a young man in good health and CMV-seropositive. Sequences were obtained from PBMCs. CDR3 protein: CASSQGSRDGGYTF. Written as DNA, the CDR3 is TGCGCCAGCAGCCAAGGGTCGAGGGATGGCGGCTACACCTTC.